This T cell receptor beta chain was sequenced in a study of T cell changes during pregnancy in multiple sclerosis. Assay: immunoSEQ multiplex PCR; the TCRdb copy retains only in-frame clones and omits some. The sample contains tens of thousands of clones, 80% to 95% of which appear only once. Sample share makes this clone medium-sized. The CDR3 is made up of 15 amino acids. The germline gives CDR1 SQVTM, CDR2 ANQGSEA. V was shortened by 1 base and J by 0 bases, with 12 bases between the two germline ends. The chain links TRBV29-1 to TRBJ1-1, with no clear D. Sequencing used peripheral blood, obtained before pregnancy. This TCR derives from a female donor with multiple sclerosis, enrolled in a pregnancy study. As DNA, the CDR3 is TGCAGCGTTGAAGTAACAAACACAATGAACACTGAAGCTTTCTTT. Translation gives CSVEVTNTMNTEAFF. The full variable domain, with the rest looked up from reference TRBV29-1 and TRBJ1-1, is SAVISQKPSRDICQRGTSLTIQCQVDSQVTMMFWYRQQPGQSLTLIATANQGSEATYESGFVIDKFPISRPNLTFSTLTVSNMSPEDSSIYLCSVEVTNTMNTEAFFGQGTRLTVV.